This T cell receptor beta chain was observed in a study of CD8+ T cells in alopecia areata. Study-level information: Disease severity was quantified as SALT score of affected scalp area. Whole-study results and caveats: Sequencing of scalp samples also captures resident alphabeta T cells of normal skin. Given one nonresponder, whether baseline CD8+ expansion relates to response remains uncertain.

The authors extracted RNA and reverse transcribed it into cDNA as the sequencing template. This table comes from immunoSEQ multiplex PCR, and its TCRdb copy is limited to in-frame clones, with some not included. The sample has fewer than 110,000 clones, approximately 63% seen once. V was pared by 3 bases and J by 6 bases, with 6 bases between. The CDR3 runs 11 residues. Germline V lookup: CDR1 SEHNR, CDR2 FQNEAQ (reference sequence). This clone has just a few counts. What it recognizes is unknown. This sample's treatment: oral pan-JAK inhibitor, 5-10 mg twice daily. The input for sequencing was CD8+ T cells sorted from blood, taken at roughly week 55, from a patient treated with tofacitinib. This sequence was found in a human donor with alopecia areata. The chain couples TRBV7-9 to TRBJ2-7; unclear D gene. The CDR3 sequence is CASSLGLEQYF. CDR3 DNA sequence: TGTGCCAGCAGCTTGGGCCTCGAGCAGTACTTC.